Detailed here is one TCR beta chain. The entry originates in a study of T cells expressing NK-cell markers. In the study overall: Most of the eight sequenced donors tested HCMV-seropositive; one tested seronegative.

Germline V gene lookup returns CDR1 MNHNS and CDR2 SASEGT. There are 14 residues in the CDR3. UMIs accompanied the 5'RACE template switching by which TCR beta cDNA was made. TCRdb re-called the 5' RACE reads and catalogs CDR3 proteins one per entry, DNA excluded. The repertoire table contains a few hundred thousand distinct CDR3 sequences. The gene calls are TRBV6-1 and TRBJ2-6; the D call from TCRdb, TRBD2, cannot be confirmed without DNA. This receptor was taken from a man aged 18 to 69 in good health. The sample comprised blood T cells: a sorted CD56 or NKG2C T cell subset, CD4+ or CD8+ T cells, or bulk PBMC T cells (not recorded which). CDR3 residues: CASGPSGSTNVLTF.